This T cell receptor (beta chain) stems from a study of cytomegalovirus exposure and HLA in healthy donors. The study, taken as a whole, reports: A prior analysis recorded that most TCR beta V segments were productive about 90% or about 30% of the time. The study reported that TCR beta sequences accurately predicted HLA-A and HLA-B alleles in most subjects.

Germline V gene data show CDR1 as LNHDA and CDR2 as SQIVND (reference sequence). This CDR3 has 16 residues. The V gene end was trimmed by 3 bases and the J gene end by 2 bases; junction bases not matched to a gene: 6. On this clone: Its antigen is undetermined.

PCR used 60 Vbeta primers and 13 Jbeta primers. Method: immunoSEQ multiplex PCR; TCRdb's copy keeps in-frame clones and lacks some. This table holds 95,000 to 150,000 clones, around four fifths found once. The genes are TRBV19 and TRBJ2-1; 8 positions match TRBD2. The sequence derives from a woman in her 40s in good health and CMV-seronegative. Sequences were obtained from PBMCs. The CDR3 DNA reads as TGTGCCAGTAGTATCGTGCGGGGGGTCGCCTACAATGAGCAGTTCTTC. Translated: CASSIVRGVAYNEQFF.